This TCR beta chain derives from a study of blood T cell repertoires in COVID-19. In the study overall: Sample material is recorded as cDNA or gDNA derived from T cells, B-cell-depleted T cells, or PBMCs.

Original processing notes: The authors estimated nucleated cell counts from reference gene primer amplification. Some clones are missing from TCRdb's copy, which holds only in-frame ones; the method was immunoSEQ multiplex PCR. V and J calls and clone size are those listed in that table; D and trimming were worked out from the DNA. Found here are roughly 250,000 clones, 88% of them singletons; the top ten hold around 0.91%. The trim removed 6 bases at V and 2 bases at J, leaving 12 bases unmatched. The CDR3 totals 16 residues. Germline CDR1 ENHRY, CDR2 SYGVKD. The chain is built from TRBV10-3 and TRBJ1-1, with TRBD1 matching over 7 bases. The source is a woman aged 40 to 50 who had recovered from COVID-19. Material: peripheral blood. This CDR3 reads CAIRGPGGRANTEAFF. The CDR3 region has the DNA TGTGCCATCAGGGGACCAGGGGGTAGGGCAAACACTGAAGCTTTCTTT.